The 30 T cell receptor beta chains listed next were all sequenced from one sample in a study of T cells after yellow fever vaccination (dated by TCRdb to about 2019). This specimen's treatment or condition label, per the study, means: live attenuated yellow fever vaccine strain. The library came from 5' RACE. Sequencing took place on an Illumina HiSeq 2500. TCRdb reworked the public reads: Q25 trimming with fastp, MiXCR clone assembly, productive beta chains retained. Rows merge per CDR3 protein into single entries with the most common DNA and genes. The table for this sample lists more than 350,000 distinct CDR3 sequences; 11% of them were counted only once. The leading ten clones occupy less than 20% of the sample. The sequenced sample was PBMCs, obtained on the day of the first yellow fever vaccination. These receptors were obtained from a man aged 18-30 years who received the YFV17D yellow fever vaccine.

The chain recombines TRBV5-1 with TRBJ2-3, with TRBD2 as a possible D gene (6 bases). This CDR3 spans 14 amino acids. Germline V gene sequence: CDR1 SGHRS, CDR2 YFSETQ. Trimming removed 5 bases at V and 3 bases at J, with 13 bases between. The DNA for the CDR3 is TGCGCCAGCAGGTTCGGCGGGGCAACAGATACGCAGTATTTT. Protein: CASRFGGATDTQYF.

This clonotype was detected ten times or more. The rearrangement links TRBV5-5 to TRBJ1-6, with 11 bases matching TRBD1. The CDR3 has 17 amino acids. Looked up from germline, CDR1 is SGHKS and CDR2 is YYEKEE (reference sequence). The V segment lost 4 bases and the J segment 7 bases; nucleotides outside the gene matches: 10. In DNA form, the CDR3 reads TGTGCCAGCAGCGGGGGACCTAGGACAGGGGGCAATTCACCCCTCCACTTT. As protein: CASSGGPRTGGNSPLHF. Full variable domain (rest looked up from reference TRBV5-5 and TRBJ1-6): DAGVTQSPTHLIKTRGQQVTLRCSPISGHKSVSWYQQVLGQGPQFIFQYYEKEERGRGNFPDRFSARQFPNYSSELNVNALLLGDSALYLCASSGGPRTGGNSPLHFGNGTRLTVT.

This clonotype occurred a few times. The chain combines TRBV5-4 with TRBJ2-5, with 7 bases that match TRBD1. This CDR3 contains 15 residues. V was pared by 2 bases and J by 1 base, with 5 bases of the junction left unmatched. CDR1 and CDR2 (germline): SGHNT, YYREEE (reference sequence). The CDR3 DNA sequence: TGTGCCAGCAGCTTAAACAGGGGTTTCCAAGAGACCCAGTACTTC. This encodes CASSLNRGFQETQYF.

This clonotype was seen ten or more times. The J gene is TRBJ2-7, the V gene TRBV4-1; the D call may be TRBD1 or TRBD2 (5 bases each). The ends were cut back, 4 bases at V and 7 bases at J, with 8 bases in the middle. Germline lookup yields CDR1 MGHRA and CDR2 YSYEKL. CDR3 length: 11 residues. As DNA, the CDR3 is TGCGCCAGCAGCCTTGAGGGGGAGCAGTACTTC. Translated: CASSLEGEQYF.

This chain links TRBV5-6 with TRBJ1-2; D ambiguous. Germline CDR1 is SGHDT and CDR2 is YYEEEE. V lost 5 bases and J 3 bases, leaving 11 bases between the germline ends. The CDR3 runs to 13 residues. CDR3 bases: TGTGCCAGCAGTACCCTGACGGACTATGGCTACACCTTC. Translation: CASSTLTDYGYTF.

The chain uses TRBV20-1 and TRBJ1-3, with TRBD1 as a possible D gene (6 bases). Germline values: CDR1 DFQATT, CDR2 SNEGSKA (reference sequence). V lost 5 bases and J 4 bases, leaving 12 bases between the germline ends. The CDR3 is 13 amino acids. The CDR3 reads CSAPRGAGNTIYF. The CDR3 bases are TGCAGTGCTCCCAGGGGAGCCGGAAACACCATATATTTT.

In this sample, this clonotype turned up a few times. This chain joins TRBV19 and TRBJ1-1; unclear D gene. The germline V and J ends were trimmed by 4 bases and 1 base, with 10 bases remaining between them. Germline V gene lookup returns CDR1 LNHDA and CDR2 SQIVND (reference sequence). CDR3 length: 14 residues. As DNA, the CDR3 is TGTGCCAGTAGTACCATAGGGAGGAACACTGAAGCTTTCTTT. Its translation is CASSTIGRNTEAFF.

The rearrangement links TRBV18 to TRBJ2-7, with 7 bases identical to TRBD1. Trimming removed 3 bases from V and 6 bases from J; junction bases left unmatched: 2. Germline V lookup: CDR1 KGHSH, CDR2 LQKENI. The CDR3 has 12 residues. CDR3 nucleotide sequence: TGTGCCAGCTCACCTGGGACAGCCGAGCAGTACTTC. Residues: CASSPGTAEQYF.

This clonotype was counted only a few times. The chain has TRBV12-3 or TRBV12-4 and TRBJ1-2; D uncertain. There are 13 residues in the CDR3. V dropped 3 bases and J dropped 7 bases, with 12 bases sitting between them. CDR3 loop: CASSLEHPPGYTF. Here the CDR3 DNA reads TGTGCCAGCAGTTTGGAGCACCCCCCTGGCTACACCTTC.

The table lists this clonotype with a few counts. CDR3 sequence (DNA): TGCGCCAGCAGCCGGGCGGGGGCTTTATACAATGAGCAGTTCTTC. It codes for CASSRAGALYNEQFF. The chain carries TRBV4-1 and TRBJ2-1; perhaps TRBD2 as D (7 bases). Trimming shortened V by 4 bases and J by 4 bases, and 14 bases separated the two germline ends. Germline-derived CDR1 and CDR2 are MGHRA and YSYEKL. CDR3 size: 15 residues.

This chain links TRBV6-2 or TRBV6-3 with TRBJ2-1, with 11 bases identical to TRBD2. Per the germline V gene, CDR1 is MNHEY and CDR2 is SVGEGT. This CDR3 has 16 amino acids. J gave up 9 bases and V 5 bases, and 12 bases lay outside the gene matches. DNA of the CDR3: TGTGCCAGCAGTGCCCCGACTAGCGGGGTAGTCGGTGAGCAGTTCTTC. Protein product: CASSAPTSGVVGEQFF.

The rearrangement joins TRBV6-1 to TRBJ2-1; 12 bases are a match to TRBD2. V dropped 5 bases and J dropped 0; count of bases not matched to a gene: 5. The CDR3 is made up of 17 amino acids. The germline gives CDR1 MNHNS, CDR2 SASEGT. CDR3 in amino acids: CASSKTSGGPSYNEQFF. CDR3 DNA: TGTGCCAGCAGTAAGACTAGCGGGGGACCCTCCTACAATGAGCAGTTCTTC.

This chain uses TRBV20-1 with TRBJ2-5; D assignment may be TRBD1 or TRBD2 (6 bases each). The V gene lost 3 bases and the J gene lost 5 bases, with 10 bases spanning the gap. The V gene's germline CDR1 is DFQATT and CDR2 SNEGSKA (reference sequence). The CDR3 extends over 12 amino acids. The CDR3 coding sequence is TGCAGTGCTAGGTCGGGGGCCGAGACCCAGTACTTC. It translates to CSARSGAETQYF.

The chain recombines TRBV25-1 with TRBJ2-7, with a weak D call TRBD1 (5 bases). The V gene's germline CDR1 is MGHDK and CDR2 SYGVNS. The CDR3 is made up of 13 amino acids. The CDR3 loop reads CASSGQGPYEQNV. DNA for the CDR3: TGTGCCAGCAGTGGTCAGGGCCCCTACGAGCAGAACGTC.

This clonotype was recorded a few times. V gene TRBV9 combines with J gene TRBJ2-7; 7 nucleotides match TRBD1. The CDR3 is 14 amino acids. V gave up 3 bases and J gave up 0 bases; unmatched junction bases: 3. Per germline, CDR1 SGDLS and CDR2 YYNGEE. CDR3 DNA sequence: TGTGCCAGCAGCGCCGACAGGGCCTCCTACGAGCAGTACTTC. Translation gives CASSADRASYEQYF.

The sample holds a few counts of this clonotype. The genes are TRBV20-1 and TRBJ2-5; 8 nucleotides match TRBD2. V was pared by 7 bases and J by 2 bases, with 6 bases of the junction left unmatched. The CDR3 has 13 amino acids. CDR1 is DFQATT and CDR2 is SNEGSKA in the germline V gene (reference sequence). The CDR3 region is CSVRGGHQETQYF. Here the CDR3 DNA reads TGCAGTGTTCGGGGGGGCCATCAAGAGACCCAGTACTTC.

This clonotype was recorded a few times. The CDR3 loop is CSARRLAGGAETQYF. The CDR3 region has the DNA TGCAGTGCTAGGCGTCTAGCGGGGGGAGCGGAGACCCAGTACTTC. The chain recombines TRBV20-1 with TRBJ2-5; TRBD2 matches 11 bases. V was pared by 3 bases and J by 5 bases, with 8 bases of the junction left unmatched. There are 15 residues in the CDR3. The germline CDR1 and CDR2 sequences are DFQATT and SNEGSKA (reference sequence).

In this sample, this clonotype turned up a few times. This chain uses TRBV2 with TRBJ1-6, with 8 bases matching TRBD1. The CDR3 is 15 amino acids. The germline CDR1 and CDR2 sequences are SNHLY and FYNNEI. The V segment lost 5 bases and the J segment 6 bases; nucleotides outside the gene matches: 6. As DNA, the CDR3 is TGTGCCAGCAGTAAAGGACAGGGTCTTAATTCACCCCTCCACTTT. Protein: CASSKGQGLNSPLHF. Full variable domain (outside the CDR3, taken from reference TRBV2 and TRBJ1-6): EPEVTQTPSHQVTQMGQEVILRCVPISNHLYFYWYRQILGQKVEFLVSFYNNEISEKSEIFDDQFSVERPDGSNFTLKIRSTKLEDSAMYFCASSKGQGLNSPLHFGNGTRLTVT.

Only a few counts were recorded for this clonotype. This chain links TRBV10-3 with TRBJ2-3; the D gene is possibly TRBD2 (7 bases). CDR1 is ENHRY and CDR2 is SYGVKD in the germline V gene. The CDR3 totals 15 residues. Trimming shortened V by 7 bases and J by 2 bases, and 16 bases separated the two germline ends. As DNA, the CDR3 is TGTGCCATCACCGAGGGAGGGGGTTACACAGATACGCAGTATTTT. Amino acids: CAITEGGGYTDTQYF.

This clonotype has just a few counts. V usage is TRBV5-4 and J usage is TRBJ2-1; either TRBD1 or TRBD2 may fit D (6 bases each). Per the germline V gene, CDR1 is SGHNT and CDR2 is YYREEE (reference sequence). The length of the CDR3 is 15 residues. V was clipped by 7 bases and J by 8 bases, with 22 bases between them. The CDR3 DNA sequence: TGTGCCAGCGGCCGCAGGGGAGGTGTTCTCCATGAGCAGTTCTTC. It encodes CASGRRGGVLHEQFF.

In its sample, this clonotype was seen a few times. V gene TRBV5-6 combines with J gene TRBJ2-5; 12 nucleotides line up with TRBD2. Germline assignment: CDR1 SGHDT and CDR2 YYEEEE. CDR3 length: 17 residues. Trimming cost V 2 bases and J 0 bases; bases outside gene matches: 5. This CDR3 reads CASSFPSGGAYQETQYF. DNA for the CDR3: TGTGCCAGCAGCTTCCCTAGCGGGGGGGCGTACCAAGAGACCCAGTACTTC.

In its sample, this clonotype was seen many times. The chain has TRBV27 and TRBJ2-7; D may be TRBD1 (6 bases). The V and J ends lost 0 bases and 3 bases respectively, with 12 bases between them. The germline V gene encodes CDR1 MNHEY and CDR2 SMNVEV (reference sequence). This CDR3 is 15 amino acids long. The CDR3 loop is CASSLSWDNYYEQYF. In DNA, the CDR3 is TGTGCCAGCAGTTTATCGTGGGACAACTACTACGAGCAGTACTTC.

Note on this clonotype: One end of the junction varies from germline; a read error may be responsible. Written as DNA, the CDR3 is TGTGCCAGCAGTTCCCCGGGGGTGAAGACTGAAGCTTTCTTT. Encoded protein: CASSSPGVKTEAFF. The rearrangement joins TRBV6-5 to TRBJ1-1; D possibly corresponds to TRBD1 (5 bases). The CDR3 sequence is 14 residues long. The germline CDR1 and CDR2 sequences are MNHEY and SVGAGI.

V and J are TRBV7-8 and TRBJ2-2; the match to TRBD2 covers 7 bases. The CDR3 consists of 16 residues. The germline gives CDR1 SGHVS, CDR2 FQNEAQ. V lost 3 bases to trimming and J lost 5 bases; unmatched junction nucleotides: 9. The CDR3 sequence: CASSLSGTALTGELFF. DNA of the CDR3: TGTGCCAGCAGCTTGAGCGGGACGGCTTTAACCGGGGAGCTGTTTTTT.

The V call is TRBV12-3 or TRBV12-4, the J call TRBJ2-7; the match to TRBD1 covers 9 bases. The CDR3 has 15 amino acids. Trimming took 6 bases from V and 4 from J; bases not matched to a gene: 10. The CDR3 reads CASSAPGQGTYEQYF. In nucleotides, the CDR3 is TGTGCCAGCAGCGCTCCGGGACAGGGCACGTACGAGCAGTACTTC.

This clonotype turned up a few times. The chain links TRBV29-1 to TRBJ2-2; D gene uncertain. V was cut by 1 base and J by 1 base, with 10 bases left in between. Germline V lookup: CDR1 SQVTM, CDR2 ANQGSEA. The CDR3 contains 15 residues. The CDR3 nucleotides read TGCAGCGTTGAAGGTTTGGGCCAGAACACCGGGGAGCTGTTTTTT. Translating it yields CSVEGLGQNTGELFF.

This clonotype was seen more than once but under ten times. The CDR3 sequence: CASSDRDTARDTQYF. In DNA, the CDR3 is TGTGCCAGCAGCGACCGGGACACCGCGCGGGATACGCAGTATTTT. The rearrangement joins TRBV7-9 to TRBJ2-3; D perhaps matches TRBD1 (6 bases). The ends were cut back, 5 bases at V and 6 bases at J, with 18 bases in the middle. Germline values: CDR1 SEHNR, CDR2 FQNEAQ (reference sequence). The CDR3 covers 15 residues.

This chain connects TRBV3-1 to TRBJ2-1, with unresolved D. Trimming pared 11 bases from V and 3 bases from J, leaving 26 bases between. Germline CDR1 LGHDT, CDR2 YNNKEL (reference sequence). This CDR3 is built from 17 residues. CDR3 DNA sequence: TGTGCCTCCTCCAAAGATGGATCCCGAGCCCACTACAATGAGCAGTTCTTC. Translated, it gives CASSKDGSRAHYNEQFF.

V gene TRBV20-1 combines with J gene TRBJ2-5; D not certain. Germline V lookup: CDR1 DFQATT, CDR2 SNEGSKA (reference sequence). Between the trimmed V and J ends, which lost 2 bases and 3 bases, there was a span of 13 bases. The CDR3 is made up of 14 amino acids. The CDR3 nucleotides are TGCAGTGCTAGAATCCCCGCCGGAAAAGAGACCCAGTACTTC. It specifies CSARIPAGKETQYF.

This clonotype was recorded at least ten times. This chain links TRBV10-2 with TRBJ2-7, with D perhaps being TRBD1 or TRBD2 (5 bases each). The V gene's germline CDR1 is WSHSY and CDR2 SAAADI. This CDR3 has 15 amino acids. Trimming stripped 2 bases from V and 3 bases from J, with 14 bases between. The CDR3 DNA sequence: TGCGCCAGCAGTGAGCCACCGGGACCCGACTACGAGCAGTACGTC. Encoded protein: CASSEPPGPDYEQYV.